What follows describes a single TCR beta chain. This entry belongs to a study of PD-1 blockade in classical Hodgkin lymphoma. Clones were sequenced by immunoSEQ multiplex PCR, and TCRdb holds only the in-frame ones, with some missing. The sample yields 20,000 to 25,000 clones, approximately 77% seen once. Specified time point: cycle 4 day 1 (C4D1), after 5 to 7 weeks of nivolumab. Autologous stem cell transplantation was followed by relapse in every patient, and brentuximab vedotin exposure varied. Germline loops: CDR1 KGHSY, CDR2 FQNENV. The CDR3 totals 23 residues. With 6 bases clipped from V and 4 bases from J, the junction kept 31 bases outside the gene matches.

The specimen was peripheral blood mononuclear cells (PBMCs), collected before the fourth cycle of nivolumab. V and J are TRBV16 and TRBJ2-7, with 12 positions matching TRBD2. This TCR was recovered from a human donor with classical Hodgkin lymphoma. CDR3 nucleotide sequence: TGTGCCAGCAGTCCCAAGACTAGCGGGAGTTTATTTCGGTTCGGTGGGGGAACTTACGAGCAGTACTTC. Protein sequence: CASSPKTSGSLFRFGGGTYEQYF.